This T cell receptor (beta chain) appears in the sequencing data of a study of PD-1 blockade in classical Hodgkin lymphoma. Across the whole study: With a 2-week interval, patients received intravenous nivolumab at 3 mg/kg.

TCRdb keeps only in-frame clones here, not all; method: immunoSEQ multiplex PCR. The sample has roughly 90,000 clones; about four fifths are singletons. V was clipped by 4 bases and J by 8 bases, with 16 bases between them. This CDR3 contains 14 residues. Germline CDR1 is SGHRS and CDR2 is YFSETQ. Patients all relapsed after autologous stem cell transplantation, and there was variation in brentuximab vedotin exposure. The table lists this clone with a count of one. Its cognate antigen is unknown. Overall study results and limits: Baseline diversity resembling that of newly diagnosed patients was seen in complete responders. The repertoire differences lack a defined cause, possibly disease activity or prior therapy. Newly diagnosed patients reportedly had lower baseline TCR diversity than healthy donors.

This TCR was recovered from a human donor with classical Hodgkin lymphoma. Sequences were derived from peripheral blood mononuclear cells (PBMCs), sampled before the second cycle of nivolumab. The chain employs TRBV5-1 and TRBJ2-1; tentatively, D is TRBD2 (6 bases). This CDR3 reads CASSLAASADEQFF. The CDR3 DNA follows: TGCGCCAGCAGCCTGGCGGCTAGCGCTGATGAGCAGTTCTTC.